These T cell receptor beta chains were read from a single sample in a study of CD8+ T cells in alopecia areata. Produced via immunoSEQ multiplex PCR; TCRdb's table is partial and in-frame only. The table records more than 95,000 clones, roughly two thirds of them present only once. The sample was CD4+ T cells sorted from blood. Every receptor here comes from a human donor in good health. Both conserved end residues are part of each CDR3. A clone size is listed for some rows: how often the clone was seen (once, few, many), or a class if it is expanded.

size | J | V | CDR3
few | TRBJ1-6 | TRBV29-1 | CSAGSDDSPLHF
NA | TRBJ2-7 | TRBV11-2 | CASSLRPGPSYEQYF
once | TRBJ1-2 | TRBV18 | CASSLGQLYGYTF
NA | TRBJ1-1 | TRBV29-1 | CSVEGSTPEAFF
NA | TRBJ1-5 | TRBV30 | CASGGRYSNQPQHF
NA | TRBJ2-5 | TRBV29-1 | CSVEPGKETQYF
few | TRBJ1-3 | TRBV10-3 | CAISRQGTGNTIYF
few | TRBJ1-1 | TRBV4-1 | CASNKRAPDHNTEAFF
once | TRBJ1-1 | TRBV5-1 | CASSLEDLGITEAFF
NA | TRBJ1-2 | TRBV1 | CTSSPNDRVPGYTF
NA | TRBJ2-3 | TRBV29-1 | CSVERGGADYF
NA | TRBJ1-4 | TRBV20-1 | CSASRSEKLFF
NA | TRBJ1-1 | TRBV10-2 | CASRTSGGGYTEAFF